This T cell receptor (beta chain) was found in a study of follicular helper T cells after annual influenza vaccination. This CDR3 contains 14 residues. The germline CDR1 and CDR2 sequences are MDHEN and SYDVKM. V shed 4 bases, J shed 4 bases, and the junction held 6 bases outside the gene matches. Profiled with immunoSEQ multiplex PCR; TCRdb holds only in-frame clones, not every one. Among about 15,000 clones listed, approximately 84% were seen once. Described time point: 2014-2015 season, 7 days after vaccination. J is TRBJ2-7 and V is TRBV28, with 8 bases aligning to TRBD1. This clonotype was obtained from an adult who received the influenza vaccine. The specimen comprised CXCR5+ CD38- circulating T follicular helper cells from blood, sampled 7 days after influenza vaccination. As for subset: circulating Tfh, non-naive CD4+CXCR5+PD-1+ (ICOS+CD38+ or ICOS-CD38-). The CDR3 is CASSSPDRDYEQYF. In DNA form, the CDR3 reads TGTGCCAGCAGTTCCCCGGACAGGGATTACGAGCAGTACTTC.